This entry lists 21 T cell receptor beta chains sequenced from one sample in a study of T cells in Graves' hyperthyroidism and ophthalmopathy (dated 2019 in TCRdb). Library method: multiplex PCR. TCRdb records Illumina HiSeq 2000 as the sequencer. The TCR beta CDR3 regions were amplified from the RNA transcripts. For the first round of RT-PCR on the TCR CDR3, the HTBI primer set was used together with the Qiagen OneStep RT-PCR kit. TCRdb itself trimmed the public reads at Q25 with fastp, ran MiXCR and retained productive beta chains. Entries that share a CDR3 protein sequence are merged under the most common genes and DNA. This sample has hundreds of thousands of distinct CDR3 sequences in its table, and more than 30% of those were observed once. The top ten clonotypes cover 7.5% to 9.5% of the sample. The material sequenced was blood. All receptors come from a man aged 18 to 30 with Graves' hyperthyroidism.

Notes on this clonotype: The junction does not match germline at one end; this may be a read error. The rearrangement joins TRBV10-3 to TRBJ1-1; 8 nucleotides line up with TRBD1. CDR1 and CDR2 (germline): ENHRY, SYGVKD. This CDR3 has 15 residues. This chain's CDR3 is CASSSDRGGNTEAFF. CDR3 bases: TGTGCCAGCAGTTCCGACAGGGGAGGGAACACTGAAGCTTTCTTT.

This clonotype was picked up many times. The chain uses TRBV29-1 and TRBJ1-1, with TRBD1 matching over 11 bases. Looked up from germline, CDR1 is SQVTM and CDR2 is ANQGSEA. The CDR3 is 14 amino acids. J was trimmed by 10 bases and V by 1 base; bases with no gene match: 8. The CDR3 DNA follows: TGCAGCGTTGAAGGCCACGGGACAGGGGGACGAGCTTTCTTT. Its translation is CSVEGHGTGGRAFF.

The chain joins TRBV11-3 to TRBJ1-3; 9 nucleotides line up with TRBD1. V shed 3 bases, J shed 7 bases, and the junction held 13 bases outside the gene matches. Germline V CDR1 and CDR2: SGHNT, YENEEA. This CDR3 contains 17 residues. The CDR3 here is CASSLGDRGKKGNTIYF. The CDR3 DNA reads as TGTGCCAGCAGCTTGGGCGACAGGGGGAAGAAGGGGAACACCATATATTTT.

J is TRBJ1-2 and V is TRBV10-3; TRBD1 matches at 8 bases. This CDR3 is built from 16 residues. Germline CDR1 ENHRY, CDR2 SYGVKD. J lost 2 bases, V lost 0 bases, and 5 bases had no gene match. This CDR3 is CAISESGQAPNYGYTF. CDR3 DNA sequence: TGTGCCATCAGTGAGTCGGGACAGGCGCCGAACTATGGCTACACCTTC.

This clonotype was recorded at least ten times. The rearrangement joins TRBV9 to TRBJ2-2, with 7 bases that match TRBD1. This CDR3 is 15 amino acids long. Germline V gives CDR1 SGDLS, CDR2 YYNGEE. J was trimmed by 0 bases and V by 3 bases; bases with no gene match: 2. Here the CDR3 reads CASSEQGANTGELFF. Here the CDR3 DNA reads TGTGCCAGCAGCGAGCAGGGGGCGAACACCGGGGAGCTGTTTTTT.

This chain links TRBV25-1 with TRBJ2-7; D tentatively reads TRBD1 or TRBD2 (5 bases each). The CDR3 sequence is 14 residues long. Deletions cut 7 bases from V and 5 bases from J, with 18 bases between. Germline V gene data show CDR1 as MGHDK and CDR2 as SYGVNS. This CDR3 is CASTSIGETDEQYF. In nucleotides, the CDR3 is TGTGCCAGCACCTCCATAGGGGAGACGGACGAGCAGTACTTC.

The CDR3 sequence: CASSLEAGYTF. CDR3 in DNA: TGTGCCAGCAGCTTAGAAGCGGGCTACACCTTC. V gene TRBV7-2 combines with J gene TRBJ1-2; D remains unclear. Germline V gene data show CDR1 as SGHTA and CDR2 as FQGNSA. The CDR3 spans 11 residues. The germline V and J ends were trimmed by 1 base and 8 bases, with 5 bases remaining between them.

This clonotype was counted only a few times. The rearrangement uses TRBV20-1 and TRBJ1-5, with D uncertain. Deletions cut 1 base from V and 7 bases from J, with 20 bases between. Germline V gene lookup returns CDR1 DFQATT and CDR2 SNEGSKA (reference sequence). This CDR3 has 16 amino acids. This CDR3 reads CSARAGETPLGQPQHF. CDR3 in DNA: TGCAGTGCTAGAGCTGGGGAAACTCCCCTGGGACAGCCCCAGCATTTT.

The chain is built from TRBV20-1 and TRBJ2-2, with TRBD2 matching over 8 bases. V gave up 3 bases and J gave up 7 bases; unmatched junction bases: 4. The CDR3 has 13 amino acids. Germline V gene lookup returns CDR1 DFQATT and CDR2 SNEGSKA (reference sequence). CDR3 protein: CSASSLADGELFF. The CDR3 DNA sequence: TGCAGTGCTAGCTCACTAGCGGACGGGGAGCTGTTTTTT.

This clonotype turned up a few times. The V gene is TRBV29-1, the J gene TRBJ2-3; the D is unclear. CDR1 is SQVTM and CDR2 is ANQGSEA in the germline V gene. CDR3 length equals 10 residues. Trimming pared 6 bases from V and 3 bases from J, leaving 4 bases between. The CDR3 spells CSVRTDTQYF. Here the CDR3 DNA reads TGCAGCGTCCGGACAGATACGCAGTATTTT.

V is TRBV12-3 or TRBV12-4 and J is TRBJ2-5; TRBD2 aligns across 7 bases. J was trimmed by 1 base and V by 3 bases; bases with no gene match: 5. The CDR3 totals 15 residues. This CDR3 is CASSFEAGSQETQYF. The CDR3 DNA follows: TGTGCCAGCAGTTTTGAAGCGGGGTCCCAAGAGACCCAGTACTTC.

The gene calls are TRBV9 and TRBJ1-3, with D unresolved. Germline-derived CDR1 and CDR2 are SGDLS and YYNGEE. This CDR3 spans 14 amino acids. Trimming took off 3 bases at V and 4 bases at J, with 11 bases between the two ends. In nucleotides, the CDR3 is TGTGCCAGCAGCGCCGGACCTAAGGGAAACACCATATATTTT. Translation: CASSAGPKGNTIYF.

This clonotype was picked up a small number of times. The chain joins TRBV7-9 to TRBJ2-7, with 8 bases fitting TRBD1. Germline assignment: CDR1 SEHNR and CDR2 FQNEAQ (reference sequence). Trimming at V came to 4 bases and at J to 3 bases, leaving 11 bases not matched to a gene. The CDR3 extends over 16 amino acids. DNA of the CDR3: TGTGCCAGCAGCTCTGACAGGGGCAAACCCCTCTACGAGCAGTACTTC. It specifies CASSSDRGKPLYEQYF.

The V gene is TRBV5-1, the J gene TRBJ1-4, with a possible D match to TRBD1 (6 bases). V lost 4 bases and J lost 7, with 14 bases in between. The CDR3 has 14 amino acids. Germline V gene lookup returns CDR1 SGHRS and CDR2 YFSETQ. DNA for the CDR3: TGCGCCAGCAGCATCGGACAGAAGGGTGAAAAACTGTTTTTT. Protein sequence: CASSIGQKGEKLFF. Filled out from reference TRBV5-1 and TRBJ1-4, the complete variable domain reads KAGVTQTPRYLIKTRGQQVTLSCSPISGHRSVSWYQQTPGQGLQFLFEYFSETQRNKGNFPGRFSGRQFSNSRSEMNVSTLELGDSALYLCASSIGQKGEKLFFGSGTQLSVL.

This clonotype was found a few times. The J gene is TRBJ2-7, the V gene TRBV20-1, with 8 bases that match TRBD2. Germline V lookup: CDR1 DFQATT, CDR2 SNEGSKA (reference sequence). V lost 6 bases to trimming and J lost 3 bases; unmatched junction nucleotides: 10. The CDR3 spans 14 residues. The chain's CDR3 is CSAGRGGPFYEQYF. As DNA, the CDR3 is TGCAGTGCGGGCCGCGGGGGGCCTTTCTACGAGCAGTACTTC.

This clonotype was recorded a few times. The V gene is TRBV7-2, the J gene TRBJ2-5, with D perhaps assigned TRBD1 or TRBD2 (5 bases each). Germline V gene data show CDR1 as SGHTA and CDR2 as FQGNSA. The CDR3 length is 13 residues. V gave up 4 bases and J gave up 5 bases, with 11 bases separating them. CDR3 sequence (DNA): TGTGCCAGCAGCTCGGGACCGGTCGAGACCCAGTACTTC. Its translation: CASSSGPVETQYF.

There are many counts of this clonotype. This chain links TRBV9 with TRBJ2-7; 10 bases are a match to TRBD2. The length of the CDR3 is 13 residues. V was clipped by 4 bases and J by 7 bases; unmatched bases: 5. Per the germline V gene, CDR1 is SGDLS and CDR2 is YYNGEE. The CDR3 here is CASSQGLAAEQYF. The CDR3, as DNA: TGTGCCAGCAGCCAAGGACTAGCGGCAGAGCAGTACTTC.

This clonotype was observed at least ten times. The chain is built from TRBV7-2 and TRBJ1-5; the D is unclear. This CDR3 has 13 amino acids. Trimming left V 5 bases short and J 3 bases short, with 8 bases between. The germline V gene has CDR1 SGHTA and CDR2 FQGNSA. The CDR3 is CASSRNTNQPQHF. CDR3 nucleotide sequence: TGTGCCAGCAGCCGGAACACCAATCAGCCCCAGCATTTT.

This clonotype was seen a handful of times. Its ends do not fully match the called genes, so a read error is possible. CDR3 nucleotide sequence: TGCGCCAGCAGCATGGGGACTAGCGGGGGAGCTTACCAAGAGACCCAGTACTTC. Translated: CASSMGTSGGAYQETQYF. The rearrangement links TRBV9 to TRBJ2-5, with 14 bases matching TRBD2. In germline, CDR1 is SGDLS, CDR2 YYNGEE. The CDR3 consists of 18 residues.

This clonotype was detected a few times. One junction end disagrees with the germline gene, perhaps due to a read error. The chain combines TRBV10-3 with TRBJ1-5, with D hard to call. Germline V gene lookup returns CDR1 ENHRY and CDR2 SYGVKD. The length of the CDR3 is 14 residues. This CDR3 reads CASSYSYTNQPQHF. CDR3 coding DNA: TGTGCCAGCAGTTACTCGTACACCAATCAGCCCCAGCATTTT.

This clonotype came up a few times. This sequence joins TRBV5-1 and TRBJ1-1; D not resolved. The CDR3 runs 15 residues. CDR1 is SGHRS, CDR2 YFSETQ, per germline. V was clipped by 4 bases and J by 0 bases, with 13 bases between them. The CDR3 region has the DNA TGCGCCAGCAGCGTAGAGGTGACTATGAACACTGAAGCTTTCTTT. Translated: CASSVEVTMNTEAFF.